The clone carrying this T cell receptor beta chain was picked up a small number of times. The target antigen is unknown. These data originate in a study of blood T cells in healthy people across ages. General study points: TCR beta diversity was tightly associated with the proportion of naive T cells.

J lost 5 bases, V lost 5 bases, and 6 bases had no gene match. The CDR3 loop spans 13 amino acids. Germline CDR1 is DFQATT and CDR2 is SNEGSKA (reference sequence). Then a second PCR, running about 6 to 12 cycles, was carried out with a sample-barcoded 5' primer and a J-beta primer mix. Researchers report that a template-switch adaptor with 12 random nucleotides tagged each cDNA molecule. TCRdb itself ran the 5' RACE reads through MiXCR, one entry per CDR3 protein. The table has about 1.5 million distinct CDR3 sequences, 35% to 45% seen once. Caucasian individuals from Russia who were healthy and aged roughly 6 to 100 acted as donors.

This TCR came from a young woman in good health. This chain links TRBV20-1 with TRBJ1-5; TRBD1 aligns across 7 bases. Sequencing input: blood. This CDR3 is CSAVDRAHQPQHF. CDR3 DNA: TGCAGTGCTGTTGACAGGGCGCATCAGCCCCAGCATTTT.